These 10 T cell receptor beta chains were all obtained from the same sample, sequenced in a study of cytomegalovirus exposure and HLA in healthy donors. PCR was performed using 60 Vbeta and 13 Jbeta primers. Only in-frame clones appear in the TCRdb table, and some are missing; sequencing was by immunoSEQ multiplex PCR. The sample carries about 120,000 clones, 65% to 80% recorded once. The material sequenced was PBMCs. All receptors come from a woman between 35 and 50 years old in good health and CMV-seropositive.

V gene TRBV5-1 combines with J gene TRBJ2-7; unclear D gene. Germline V gene data show CDR1 as SGHRS and CDR2 as YFSETQ. This CDR3 contains 13 residues. Trimming cost V 2 bases and J 3 bases, with 9 bases left between them. CDR3 region: CASSFGLDYEQYF. The CDR3 DNA sequence: TGCGCCAGCAGCTTCGGGTTGGACTACGAGCAGTACTTC.

The V call is TRBV6-4, the J call TRBJ1-5, with D maybe TRBD1 (6 bases). The V and J ends lost 6 bases and 3 bases respectively, with 15 bases between them. Germline values: CDR1 MRHNA, CDR2 SNTAGT. The length of the CDR3 is 15 residues. CDR3 in amino acids: CASSASGTNNQPQHF. DNA for the CDR3: TGTGCCAGCAGCGCCTCTGGGACAAACAATCAGCCCCAGCATTTT.

This clone was seen a single time. The chain links TRBV14 to TRBJ2-5; no definite D call. The V and J ends lost 0 bases and 1 base respectively, with 12 bases between them. Per the germline V gene, CDR1 is SGHDN and CDR2 is FVKESK. The CDR3 has 16 residues. The CDR3 bases are TGTGCCAGCAGCCAAGATTCCTATCAAGCCCAAGAGACCCAGTACTTC. This sequence encodes CASSQDSYQAQETQYF.

V and J are TRBV5-1 and TRBJ2-5; maybe TRBD2 (6 bases). There are 15 residues in the CDR3. Trimming cost V 3 bases and J 4 bases, with 16 bases left between them. Germline V lookup: CDR1 SGHRS, CDR2 YFSETQ. CDR3 loop: CASSSGLGGRETQYF. CDR3 sequence (DNA): TGCGCCAGCAGCTCCGGACTCGGGGGAAGAGAGACCCAGTACTTC.

The chain uses TRBV4-1 and TRBJ2-1; TRBD2 agrees at 8 bases. CDR1 and CDR2 (germline): MGHRA, YSYEKL. The length of the CDR3 is 15 residues. The trim removed 4 bases at V and 4 bases at J, leaving 6 bases unmatched. In nucleotides, the CDR3 is TGCGCCAGCAGCCCCTCTAGCGGGCTTTACAATGAGCAGTTCTTC. Translating it yields CASSPSSGLYNEQFF.

The chain uses TRBV4-1 and TRBJ2-1, with 10 bases fitting TRBD2. This CDR3 spans 18 amino acids. CDR1 and CDR2 (germline): MGHRA, YSYEKL. With V trimmed by 5 bases and J by 0 bases, 10 bases remained unmatched. In nucleotides, the CDR3 is TGCGCCAGCAGCAAGTCACTAGCGGGGCTAAGCTCCTACAATGAGCAGTTCTTC. Encoded protein: CASSKSLAGLSSYNEQFF.

V usage is TRBV7-6 and J usage is TRBJ2-2, with TRBD1 matching 9 bases. The V gene end was trimmed by 5 bases and the J gene end by 6 bases; junction bases not matched to a gene: 4. The CDR3 is made up of 14 amino acids. Germline V gene lookup returns CDR1 SGHVS and CDR2 FNYEAQ. CDR3 sequence (DNA): TGTGCCAGCAGCCCCAGGACAGGGGCCGGGGAGCTGTTTTTT. The encoded protein is CASSPRTGAGELFF.

Only one count was recorded for this clone. The V gene is TRBV7-9, the J gene TRBJ1-2; the match to TRBD1 covers 10 bases. J was trimmed by 3 bases and V by 5 bases; bases with no gene match: 6. Germline loops: CDR1 SEHNR, CDR2 FQNEAQ (reference sequence). The CDR3 contains 15 residues. Here the CDR3 DNA reads TGTGCCAGCAGCAGAGACAGGGGGCGCGACTATGGCTACACCTTC. Encoded protein: CASSRDRGRDYGYTF. The full variable domain, with the rest looked up from reference TRBV7-9 and TRBJ1-2, is DTGVSQNPRHKITKRGQNVTFRCDPISEHNRLYWYRQTLGQGPEFLTYFQNEAQLEKSRLLSDRFSAERPKGSFSTLEIQRTEQGDSAMYLCASSRDRGRDYGYTFGSGTRLTVV.

The chain uses TRBV2 and TRBJ2-3; 7 nucleotides align to TRBD1. Germline assignment: CDR1 SNHLY and CDR2 FYNNEI. CDR3 length equals 17 residues. Trimming removed 1 base from V and 2 bases from J; junction bases left unmatched: 9. CDR3 coding DNA: TGTGCCAGCAGTGAAGTAGGGGGCCCCCGCACCACAGATACGCAGTATTTT. It yields the protein CASSEVGGPRTTDTQYF.

J is TRBJ2-2 and V is TRBV9; TRBD2 might be the D (6 bases). V was shortened by 0 bases and J by 5 bases, with 14 bases between the two germline ends. The CDR3 sequence is 16 residues long. Germline V gives CDR1 SGDLS, CDR2 YYNGEE. The CDR3 loop reads CASSVAGVVNTGELFF. DNA for the CDR3: TGTGCCAGCAGCGTAGCGGGAGTAGTGAATACCGGGGAGCTGTTTTTT.